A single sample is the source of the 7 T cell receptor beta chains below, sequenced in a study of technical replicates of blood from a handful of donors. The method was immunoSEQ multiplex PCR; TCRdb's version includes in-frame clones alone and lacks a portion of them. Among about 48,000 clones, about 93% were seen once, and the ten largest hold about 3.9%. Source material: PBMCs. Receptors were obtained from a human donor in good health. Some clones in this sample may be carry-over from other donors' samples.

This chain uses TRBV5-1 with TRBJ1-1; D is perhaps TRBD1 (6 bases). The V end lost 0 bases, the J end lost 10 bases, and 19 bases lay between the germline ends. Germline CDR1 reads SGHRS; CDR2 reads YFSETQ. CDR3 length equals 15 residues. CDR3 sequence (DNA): TGCGCCAGCAGCTTGGGATGGGGCAGGGGTTTGGTAGCTTTCTTT. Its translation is CASSLGWGRGLVAFF.

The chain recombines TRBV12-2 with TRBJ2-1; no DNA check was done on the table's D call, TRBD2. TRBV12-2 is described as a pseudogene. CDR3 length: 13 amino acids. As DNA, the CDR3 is TGTGCAAGTCGCTTAACGGGGGGGAATGAGCAGTTCTTC. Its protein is CASRLTGGNEQFF.

DNA for the CDR3: TGTGCCAGCCTAGACAGGGCTTCCACTGAAGCTTTCTTT. Its translation: CASLDRASTEAFF. The V gene is TRBV11-2, the J gene TRBJ1-1; 7 bases fit TRBD1. The germline CDR1 and CDR2 sequences are SGHAT and FQNNGV. The CDR3 is 13 residues long. V lost 8 bases and J lost 4; bases outside the gene matches: 7.

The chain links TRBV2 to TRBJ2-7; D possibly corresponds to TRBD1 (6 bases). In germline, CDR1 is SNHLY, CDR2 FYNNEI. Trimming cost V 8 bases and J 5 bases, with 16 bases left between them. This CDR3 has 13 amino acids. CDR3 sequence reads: CASRQGTVDEQYF. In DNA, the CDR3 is TGTGCCAGCCGGCAGGGGACCGTCGACGAGCAGTACTTC. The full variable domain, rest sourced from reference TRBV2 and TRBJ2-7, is EPEVTQTPSHQVTQMGQEVILRCVPISNHLYFYWYRQILGQKVEFLVSFYNNEISEKSEIFDDQFSVERPDGSNFTLKIRSTKLEDSAMYFCASRQGTVDEQYFGPGTRLTVT.

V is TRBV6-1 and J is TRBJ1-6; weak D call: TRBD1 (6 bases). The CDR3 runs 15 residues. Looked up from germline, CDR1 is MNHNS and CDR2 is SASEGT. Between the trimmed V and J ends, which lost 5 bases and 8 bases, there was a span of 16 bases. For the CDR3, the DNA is TGTGCCAGCAGTATCATTCTGGGGGCGTATTCACCCCTCCACTTT. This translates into CASSIILGAYSPLHF.

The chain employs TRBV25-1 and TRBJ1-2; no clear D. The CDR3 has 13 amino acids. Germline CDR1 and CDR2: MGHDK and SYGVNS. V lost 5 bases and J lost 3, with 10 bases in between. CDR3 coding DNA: TGTGCCAGCAGTCCGGCGGGTTACTATGGCTACACCTTC. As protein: CASSPAGYYGYTF.

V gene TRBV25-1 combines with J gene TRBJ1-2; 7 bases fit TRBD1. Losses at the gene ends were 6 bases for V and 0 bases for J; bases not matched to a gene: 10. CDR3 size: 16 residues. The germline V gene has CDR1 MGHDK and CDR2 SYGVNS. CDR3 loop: CASSHGGQSANYGYTF. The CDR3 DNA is TGTGCCAGCAGCCACGGGGGACAGTCAGCTAACTATGGCTACACCTTC.